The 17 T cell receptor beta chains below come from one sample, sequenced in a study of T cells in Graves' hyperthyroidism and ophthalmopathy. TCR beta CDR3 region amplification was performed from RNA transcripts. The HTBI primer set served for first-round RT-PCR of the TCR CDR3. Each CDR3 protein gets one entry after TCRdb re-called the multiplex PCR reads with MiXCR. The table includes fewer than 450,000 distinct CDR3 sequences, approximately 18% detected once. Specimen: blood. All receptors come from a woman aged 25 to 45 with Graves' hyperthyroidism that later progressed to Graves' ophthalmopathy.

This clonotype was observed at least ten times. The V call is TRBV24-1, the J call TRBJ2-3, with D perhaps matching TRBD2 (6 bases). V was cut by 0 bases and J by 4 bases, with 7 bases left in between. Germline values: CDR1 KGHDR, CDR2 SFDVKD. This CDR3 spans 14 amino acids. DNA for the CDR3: TGTGCCACCAGTGATTTGGCGGGGTCAGATACGCAGTATTTT. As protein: CATSDLAGSDTQYF.

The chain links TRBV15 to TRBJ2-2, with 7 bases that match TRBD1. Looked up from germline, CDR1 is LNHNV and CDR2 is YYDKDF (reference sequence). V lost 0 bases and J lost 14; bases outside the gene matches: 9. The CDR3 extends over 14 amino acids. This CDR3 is CATSRDNRGSGLFF. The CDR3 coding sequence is TGTGCCACCAGCAGAGATAACAGGGGATCGGGACTGTTTTTT.

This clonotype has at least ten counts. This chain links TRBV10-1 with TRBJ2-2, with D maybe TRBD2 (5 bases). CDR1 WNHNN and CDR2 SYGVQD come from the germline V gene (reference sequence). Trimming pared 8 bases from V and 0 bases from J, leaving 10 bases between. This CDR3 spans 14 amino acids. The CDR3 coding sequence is TGCGCCAGCCGAGGGCAGACGAACACCGGGGAGCTGTTTTTT. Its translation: CASRGQTNTGELFF.

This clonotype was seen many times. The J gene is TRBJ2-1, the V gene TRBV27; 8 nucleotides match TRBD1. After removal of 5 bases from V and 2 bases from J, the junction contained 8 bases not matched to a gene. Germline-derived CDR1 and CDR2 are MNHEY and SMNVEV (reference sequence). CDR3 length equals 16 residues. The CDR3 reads CASSLTQGDPYNEQFF. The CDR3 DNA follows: TGTGCCAGCAGTCTTACACAGGGGGACCCCTACAATGAGCAGTTCTTC.

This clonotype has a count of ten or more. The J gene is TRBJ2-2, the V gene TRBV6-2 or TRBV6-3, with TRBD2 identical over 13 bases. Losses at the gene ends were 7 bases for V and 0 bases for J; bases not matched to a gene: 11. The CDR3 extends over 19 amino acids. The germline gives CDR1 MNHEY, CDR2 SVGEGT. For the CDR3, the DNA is TGTGCCAGCACCCTGTCATTACTAGCGGGGGGGCCGAACACCGGGGAGCTGTTTTTT. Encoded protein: CASTLSLLAGGPNTGELFF.

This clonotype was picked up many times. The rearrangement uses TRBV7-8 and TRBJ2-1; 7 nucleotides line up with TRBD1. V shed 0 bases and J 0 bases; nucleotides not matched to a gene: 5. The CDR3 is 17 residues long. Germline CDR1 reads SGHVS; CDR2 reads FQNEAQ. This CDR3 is CASSLAFWDSSYNEQFF. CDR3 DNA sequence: TGTGCCAGCAGCTTAGCCTTCTGGGACAGCTCCTACAATGAGCAGTTCTTC.

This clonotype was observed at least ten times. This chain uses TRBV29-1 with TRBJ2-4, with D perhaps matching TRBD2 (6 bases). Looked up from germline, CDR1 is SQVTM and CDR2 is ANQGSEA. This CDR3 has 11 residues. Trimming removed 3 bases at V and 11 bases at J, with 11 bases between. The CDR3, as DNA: TGCAGCGTTGACACAGGACTATTTCAGTACTTC. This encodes CSVDTGLFQYF.

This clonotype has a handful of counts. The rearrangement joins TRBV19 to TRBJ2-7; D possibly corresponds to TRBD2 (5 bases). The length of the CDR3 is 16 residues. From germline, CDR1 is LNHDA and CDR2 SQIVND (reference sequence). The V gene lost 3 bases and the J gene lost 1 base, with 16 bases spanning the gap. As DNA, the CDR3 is TGTGCCAGTAGTATTGGGAGTGGTAGCCCATCCTACGAGCAGTACTTC. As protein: CASSIGSGSPSYEQYF. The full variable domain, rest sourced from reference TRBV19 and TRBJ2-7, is DGGITQSPKYLFRKEGQNVTLSCEQNLNHDAMYWYRQDPGQGLRLIYYSQIVNDFQKGDIAEGYSVSREKKESFPLTVTSAQKNPTAFYLCASSIGSGSPSYEQYFGPGTRLTVT.

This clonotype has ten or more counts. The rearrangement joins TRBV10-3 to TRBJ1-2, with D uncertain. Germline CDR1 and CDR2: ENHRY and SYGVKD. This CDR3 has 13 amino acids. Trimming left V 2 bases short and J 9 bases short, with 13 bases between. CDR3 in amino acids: CAISEVRGSSYTF. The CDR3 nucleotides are TGTGCCATCAGTGAGGTCCGGGGATCGAGCTACACCTTC.

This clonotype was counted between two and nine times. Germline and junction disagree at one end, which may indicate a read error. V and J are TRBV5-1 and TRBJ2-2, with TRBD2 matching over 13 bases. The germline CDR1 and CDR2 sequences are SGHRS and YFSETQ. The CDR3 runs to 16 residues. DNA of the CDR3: TGCGCCAGCAGACCGGGGACTAGCGGGAACGCCGGGGAGCTGTTTTTT. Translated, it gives CASRPGTSGNAGELFF.

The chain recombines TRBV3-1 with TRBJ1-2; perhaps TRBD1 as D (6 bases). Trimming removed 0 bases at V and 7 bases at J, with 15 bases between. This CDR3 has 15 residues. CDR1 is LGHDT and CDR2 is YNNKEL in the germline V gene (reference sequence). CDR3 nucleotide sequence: TGTGCCAGCAGCCAAGAAAAAGGGACACCGGGTGGCTACACCTTC. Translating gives CASSQEKGTPGGYTF.

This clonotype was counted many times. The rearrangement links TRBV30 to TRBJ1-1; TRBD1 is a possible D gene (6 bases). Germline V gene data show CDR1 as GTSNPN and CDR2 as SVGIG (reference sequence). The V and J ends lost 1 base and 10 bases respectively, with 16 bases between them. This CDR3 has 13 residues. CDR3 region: CAWSAPGGRAAFF. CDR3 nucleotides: TGTGCCTGGAGTGCTCCTGGGGGCAGGGCAGCTTTCTTT.

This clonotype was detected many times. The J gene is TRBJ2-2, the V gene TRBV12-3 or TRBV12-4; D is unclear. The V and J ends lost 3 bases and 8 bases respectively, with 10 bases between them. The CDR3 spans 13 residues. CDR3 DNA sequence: TGTGCCAGCAGTTTCGTAGGGTCGGGGGAGCTGTTTTTT. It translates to CASSFVGSGELFF.

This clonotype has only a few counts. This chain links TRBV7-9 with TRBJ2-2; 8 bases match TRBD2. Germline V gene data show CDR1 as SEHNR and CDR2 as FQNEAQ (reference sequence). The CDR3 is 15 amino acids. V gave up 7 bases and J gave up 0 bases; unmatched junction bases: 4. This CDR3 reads CASKGTRPNTGELFF. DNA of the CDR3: TGTGCCAGCAAAGGGACTAGACCGAACACCGGGGAGCTGTTTTTT. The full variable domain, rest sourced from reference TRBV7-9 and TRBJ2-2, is DTGVSQNPRHKITKRGQNVTFRCDPISEHNRLYWYRQTLGQGPEFLTYFQNEAQLEKSRLLSDRFSAERPKGSFSTLEIQRTEQGDSAMYLCASKGTRPNTGELFFGEGSRLTVL.

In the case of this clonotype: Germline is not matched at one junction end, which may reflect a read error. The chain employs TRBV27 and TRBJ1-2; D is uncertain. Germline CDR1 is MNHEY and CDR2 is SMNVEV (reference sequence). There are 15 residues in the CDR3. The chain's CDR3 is CASSFRKNPDYGYIF. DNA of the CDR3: TGTGCCAGCAGTTTCAGAAAGAATCCGGACTATGGCTACATCTTC.

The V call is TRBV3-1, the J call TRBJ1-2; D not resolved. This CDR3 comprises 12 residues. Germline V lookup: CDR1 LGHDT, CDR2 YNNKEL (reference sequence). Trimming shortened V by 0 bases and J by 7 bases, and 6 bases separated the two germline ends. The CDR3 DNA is TGTGCCAGCAGCCAAGATACTTCTGGCTACACCTTC. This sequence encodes CASSQDTSGYTF.

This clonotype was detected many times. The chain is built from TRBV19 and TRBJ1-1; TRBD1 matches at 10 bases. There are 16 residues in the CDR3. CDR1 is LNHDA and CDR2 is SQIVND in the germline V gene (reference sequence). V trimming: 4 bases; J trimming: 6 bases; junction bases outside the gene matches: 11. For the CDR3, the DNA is TGTGCCAGTAGTAGCCGGACAGGGGGAAAGGGGGCTGAAGCTTTCTTT. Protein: CASSSRTGGKGAEAFF.